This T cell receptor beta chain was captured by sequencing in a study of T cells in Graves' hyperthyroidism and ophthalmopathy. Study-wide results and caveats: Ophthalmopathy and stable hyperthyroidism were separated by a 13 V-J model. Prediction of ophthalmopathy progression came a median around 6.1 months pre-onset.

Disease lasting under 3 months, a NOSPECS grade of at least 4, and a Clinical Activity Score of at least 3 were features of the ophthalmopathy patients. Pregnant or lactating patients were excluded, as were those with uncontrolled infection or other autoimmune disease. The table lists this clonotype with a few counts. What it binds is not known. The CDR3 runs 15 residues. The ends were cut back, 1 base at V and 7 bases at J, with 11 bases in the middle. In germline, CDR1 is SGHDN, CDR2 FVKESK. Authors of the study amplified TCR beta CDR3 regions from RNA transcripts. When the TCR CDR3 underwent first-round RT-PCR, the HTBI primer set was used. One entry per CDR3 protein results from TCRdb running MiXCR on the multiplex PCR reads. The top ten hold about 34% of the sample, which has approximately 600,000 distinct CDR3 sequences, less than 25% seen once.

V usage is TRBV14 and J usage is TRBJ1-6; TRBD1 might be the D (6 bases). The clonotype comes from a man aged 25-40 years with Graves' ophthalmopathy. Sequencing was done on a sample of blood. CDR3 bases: TGTGCCAGCAGCCAAGCGACAGGCTCGAATTCACCCCTCCACTTT. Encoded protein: CASSQATGSNSPLHF.